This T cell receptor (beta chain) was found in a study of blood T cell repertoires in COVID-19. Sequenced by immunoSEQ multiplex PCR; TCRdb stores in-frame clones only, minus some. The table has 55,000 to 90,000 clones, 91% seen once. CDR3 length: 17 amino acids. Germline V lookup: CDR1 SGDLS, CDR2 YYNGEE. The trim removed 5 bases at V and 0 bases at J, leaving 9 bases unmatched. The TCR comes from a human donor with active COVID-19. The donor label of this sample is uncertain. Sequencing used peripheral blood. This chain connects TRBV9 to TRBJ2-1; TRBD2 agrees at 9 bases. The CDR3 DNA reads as TGTGCCAGCAGGGGGACCATAGCGGGAGCCTCCTACAATGAGCAGTTCTTC. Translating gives CASRGTIAGASYNEQFF.